The 25 T cell receptor beta chains presented below share a single source sample, sequenced in a study of CD4 T cells in lung cancer. Using immunoSEQ multiplex PCR, the repertoire was profiled, and TCRdb retains in-frame clones only, with some absent. The data show roughly 4,800 clones, with 74% seen just once and about a sixth held by the top ten. The sample comprised lung tumor tissue. The receptors were sampled from a man in his fifties or sixties with non-small cell lung cancer.

A single count supports this clone. The chain recombines TRBV27 with TRBJ1-2, with 10 bases that match TRBD1. V lost 6 bases, J lost 2 bases, and 3 bases stayed unmatched. The CDR3 consists of 14 residues. Germline V gene sequence: CDR1 MNHEY, CDR2 SMNVEV (reference sequence). CDR3 in DNA: TGTGCCAGCAGATGGGGACAGGGGAACTATGGCTACACCTTC. Its protein product is CASRWGQGNYGYTF.

This clone was counted a few times. The chain carries TRBV7-9 and TRBJ2-3, with 10 nucleotides matching TRBD1. Germline V CDR1 and CDR2: SEHNR, FQNEAQ (reference sequence). J was trimmed by 1 base and V by 5 bases; bases with no gene match: 3. The CDR3 sequence is 15 residues long. The CDR3 nucleotides read TGTGCCAGCAGCGGAGGACAGGGGGGCACAGATACGCAGTATTTT. Translating it yields CASSGGQGGTDTQYF. Complete variable domain (other parts from reference TRBV7-9 and TRBJ2-3): DTGVSQNPRHKITKRGQNVTFRCDPISEHNRLYWYRQTLGQGPEFLTYFQNEAQLEKSRLLSDRFSAERPKGSFSTLEIQRTEQGDSAMYLCASSGGQGGTDTQYFGPGTRLTVL.

This clone appeared once. The rearrangement joins TRBV11-2 to TRBJ2-3; no clear D. Germline-derived CDR1 and CDR2 are SGHAT and FQNNGV. The CDR3 totals 12 residues. V shed 1 base and J shed 8 bases, with 7 bases lying between them. CDR3 DNA: TGTGCCAGCAGCTTAGCTGTAGCTACGCAGTATTTT. Amino acid sequence: CASSLAVATQYF.

The chain employs TRBV7-3 and TRBJ2-1, with 9 bases identical to TRBD2. Germline CDR1 reads SGHTA; CDR2 reads FQGTGA. The CDR3 length is 19 residues. After removal of 0 bases from V and 5 bases from J, the junction contained 14 bases not matched to a gene. CDR3 region: CASSLTGIRASGNDNEQFF. CDR3 sequence (DNA): TGTGCCAGCAGCTTAACGGGGATCCGGGCTAGCGGGAATGACAATGAGCAGTTCTTC.

CDR3 in amino acids: CASSYVLSSNEQFF. The CDR3 DNA follows: TGTGCCAGCAGTTACGTGCTATCGAGCAATGAGCAGTTCTTC. The chain is built from TRBV6-5 and TRBJ2-1; D is uncertain. The CDR3 sequence is 14 residues long. Trimming took 2 bases from V and 6 from J, leaving 11 bases between them. Looked up from germline, CDR1 is MNHEY and CDR2 is SVGAGI.

A few counts support this clone. This chain joins TRBV6-5 and TRBJ1-5; D is perhaps TRBD1 (6 bases). The CDR3 is 15 residues long. V was clipped by 5 bases and J by 10 bases, with 21 bases between them. Germline lookup yields CDR1 MNHEY and CDR2 SVGAGI. Written as DNA, the CDR3 is TGTGCCAGCAGTCGACAGGCCCCAACGGGGGGTCCCCAGCATTTT. Translation gives CASSRQAPTGGPQHF.

This chain connects TRBV11-1 to TRBJ2-2, with 13 bases aligning to TRBD2. After removal of 0 bases from V and 5 bases from J, the junction contained 0 bases not matched to a gene. Germline V gene sequence: CDR1 SGHAT, CDR2 FQDESV (reference sequence). The CDR3 is 16 amino acids. The CDR3 protein is CASSLAGLAGTGELFF. The CDR3 DNA follows: TGTGCCAGCAGCTTAGCGGGACTAGCGGGGACCGGGGAGCTGTTTTTT.

The chain is built from TRBV12-5 and TRBJ1-2; D may be TRBD1 (5 bases). Germline loops: CDR1 LGHNT, CDR2 FRNRAP. This CDR3 contains 16 residues. Trimming removed 5 bases from V and 4 bases from J, with 20 bases in between. CDR3 in DNA: TGTGCTAGTGGTAGAAGAATGCAGGGAAAGACCTATGGCTACACCTTC. This gives the protein CASGRRMQGKTYGYTF.

The chain couples TRBV2 to TRBJ1-6, with D possibly being TRBD1 (6 bases). Germline values: CDR1 SNHLY, CDR2 FYNNEI. V lost 2 bases and J 3 bases, leaving 8 bases between the germline ends. There are 15 residues in the CDR3. The CDR3 sequence is CASSETQGYNSPLHF. The CDR3 DNA sequence: TGTGCCAGCAGTGAAACACAGGGCTATAATTCACCCCTCCACTTT.

V gene TRBV19 combines with J gene TRBJ2-1; 13 nucleotides line up with TRBD2. Trimming cost V 3 bases and J 5 bases; bases outside gene matches: 1. CDR1 and CDR2 (germline): LNHDA, SQIVND (reference sequence). The CDR3 covers 15 residues. CDR3 amino acids: CASSMTSGRNNEQFF. Written as DNA, the CDR3 is TGTGCCAGTAGTATGACTAGCGGGAGGAACAATGAGCAGTTCTTC.

This clone was detected only once. This chain joins TRBV28 and TRBJ1-6; TRBD1 matches 8 bases. Germline V lookup: CDR1 MDHEN, CDR2 SYDVKM. Germline trimming cut 5 bases from V and 7 bases from J; bases unmatched to any gene: 4. The CDR3 loop spans 14 amino acids. The CDR3 DNA reads TGTGCCAGCAGTCGGACAGGGCTAAATTCACCCCTCCACTTT. This encodes CASSRTGLNSPLHF.

This clone has just a few counts. The rearrangement uses TRBV2 and TRBJ1-3, with 9 bases lining up with TRBD1. V shed 7 bases, J shed 4 bases, and the junction held 8 bases outside the gene matches. Germline CDR1 reads SNHLY; CDR2 reads FYNNEI. This CDR3 spans 15 amino acids. The CDR3 region has the DNA TGTGCCAGCACCTCCGGGACAGGGATAGGAAACACCATATATTTT. Translated: CASTSGTGIGNTIYF.

The chain joins TRBV19 to TRBJ1-4; D remains unclear. Germline V CDR1 and CDR2: LNHDA, SQIVND (reference sequence). Between the trimmed V and J ends, which lost 5 bases and 7 bases, there was a span of 14 bases. The CDR3 runs to 14 residues. As DNA, the CDR3 is TGTGCCAGTAGTCCAAGAGGTTACGGTGAAAAACTGTTTTTT. Its translation: CASSPRGYGEKLFF.

The rearrangement uses TRBV12-5 and TRBJ2-1, with 10 nucleotides matching TRBD1. The trim removed 3 bases at V and 7 bases at J, leaving 9 bases unmatched. The germline V gene has CDR1 LGHNT and CDR2 FRNRAP. This CDR3 contains 16 residues. This CDR3 reads CASGFGLGDRGNEQFF. CDR3 nucleotide sequence: TGTGCTAGTGGTTTCGGCCTCGGGGACAGGGGTAATGAGCAGTTCTTC.

This rearrangement joins TRBV19 to TRBJ2-4; 9 positions agree with TRBD2. From germline, CDR1 is LNHDA and CDR2 SQIVND (reference sequence). V was pared by 3 bases and J by 2 bases, with 11 bases of the junction left unmatched. The CDR3 extends over 18 amino acids. In nucleotides, the CDR3 is TGTGCCAGTAGTATGTCGAGCGGGAGGTCGGAAACCAAAAACATTCAGTACTTC. Its translation: CASSMSSGRSETKNIQYF.

The rearrangement uses TRBV28 and TRBJ2-1; D not certain. The V and J ends lost 3 bases and 0 bases respectively, with 9 bases between them. Germline assignment: CDR1 MDHEN and CDR2 SYDVKM. The CDR3 has 15 residues. CDR3 sequence (DNA): TGTGCCAGCAGTTTGCCCAGCGTCTCCTACAATGAGCAGTTCTTC. Its protein is CASSLPSVSYNEQFF.

This sequence joins TRBV5-1 and TRBJ1-1; D might be TRBD1 (6 bases). This CDR3 has 15 amino acids. Trimming removed 4 bases from V and 3 bases from J, with 16 bases in between. Per the germline V gene, CDR1 is SGHRS and CDR2 is YFSETQ. In DNA form, the CDR3 reads TGCGCCAGCAGCAAGGGGGGGGGCGCGGACACTGAAGCTTTCTTT. The encoded protein is CASSKGGGADTEAFF.

The rearrangement links TRBV7-8 to TRBJ2-2; 9 bases align to TRBD2. Germline V gives CDR1 SGHVS, CDR2 FQNEAQ. This CDR3 comprises 18 residues. J gave up 5 bases and V 5 bases, and 15 bases lay outside the gene matches. CDR3 sequence (DNA): TGTGCCAGCAGCGCCGGTGGGGGCGGGAGGGCCAGAACCGGGGAGCTGTTTTTT. Translation: CASSAGGGGRARTGELFF.

J is TRBJ2-2 and V is TRBV7-3; 8 bases agree with TRBD1. The CDR3 totals 14 residues. The V gene's germline CDR1 is SGHTA and CDR2 FQGTGA. The trim removed 3 bases at V and 6 bases at J, leaving 3 bases unmatched. The CDR3 sequence is CASSFLQGAGELFF. CDR3 nucleotide sequence: TGTGCCAGCAGCTTCCTACAGGGGGCCGGGGAGCTGTTTTTT.

V usage is TRBV7-9 and J usage is TRBJ1-4, with TRBD1 identical over 7 bases. CDR1 and CDR2 from the germline V gene are SEHNR and FQNEAQ (reference sequence). The trim removed 5 bases at V and 8 bases at J, leaving 11 bases unmatched. The CDR3 is made up of 15 amino acids. CDR3 DNA: TGTGCCAGCAGCCAGAGGACAGGCGGAGAGGAAAAACTGTTTTTT. Translated: CASSQRTGGEEKLFF.

Only one count was recorded for this clone. The rearrangement joins TRBV6-6 to TRBJ1-1, with D unclear. V lost 6 bases and J 1 base, leaving 9 bases between the germline ends. Germline CDR1 is MNHNY and CDR2 is SVGAGI (reference sequence). The CDR3 runs to 13 residues. The CDR3 DNA is TGTGCCAGCAGCAAGCCAGGGAACACTGAAGCTTTCTTT. Protein product: CASSKPGNTEAFF.

The rearrangement uses TRBV5-1 and TRBJ2-3; D not certain. This CDR3 has 16 amino acids. The germline V gene has CDR1 SGHRS and CDR2 YFSETQ. V lost 1 base and J lost 4, with 16 bases in between. The CDR3 region is CASSLFGQVGADTQYF. The CDR3 DNA is TGCGCCAGCAGCTTGTTTGGTCAGGTCGGCGCAGATACGCAGTATTTT.

This sequence joins TRBV14 and TRBJ2-6, with a tentative D call TRBD2 (6 bases). Trimming cost V 0 bases and J 0 bases, with 15 bases left between them. The CDR3 is made up of 19 amino acids. CDR1 SGHDN and CDR2 FVKESK come from the germline V gene. The CDR3 DNA sequence: TGTGCCAGCAGCCAAGAGGCGGTAGCGGCCCTCTCTGGGGCCAACGTCCTGACTTTC. It encodes CASSQEAVAALSGANVLTF.

This clone appeared a few times. The rearrangement uses TRBV9 and TRBJ2-1; the match to TRBD2 covers 9 bases. This CDR3 is built from 18 residues. V trimming: 0 bases; J trimming: 4 bases; junction bases outside the gene matches: 11. Germline V CDR1 and CDR2: SGDLS, YYNGEE. For the CDR3, the DNA is TGTGCCAGCAGCGTAGTGCACAACGGTAGCGGGGGATACAATGAGCAGTTCTTC. Its protein product is CASSVVHNGSGGYNEQFF.

The chain carries TRBV6-4 and TRBJ2-2; D possibly corresponds to TRBD2 (7 bases). This CDR3 contains 14 residues. Trimming cost V 8 bases and J 3 bases, with 13 bases left between them. Germline V gives CDR1 MRHNA, CDR2 SNTAGT. This CDR3 reads CASQGGDHTGELFF. The CDR3 DNA reads TGTGCCAGCCAAGGGGGGGATCACACCGGGGAGCTGTTTTTT.